This TCR beta chain appears in the sequencing data of a study of T cells after yellow fever vaccination. For the study at large: SMART-Seq v4 Ultra Low Input prepared libraries from low-cell fractions.

Study-level points and caveats: Peaking faster, on day 5 versus 15, the secondary response was nonetheless weaker. CD4 and CD8 compartments shared a small share of clonotypes, likely from convergent recombination.

This CDR3 is built from 16 residues. Germline CDR1 is LGHNA and CDR2 is YSLEER. The V gene lost 3 bases and the J gene lost 1 base, with 15 bases spanning the gap. This clonotype was seen many times. The antigen is unknown. Making TCR cDNA involved 5'RACE template switching, which added UMIs and a universal primer site. TCRdb re-derived calls from the 5' RACE reads in MiXCR, one entry per CDR3 protein. This sample has 50,000 to 75,000 distinct CDR3 sequences; approximately 6.9% occur once, and the top ten carry 30% to 40%. The rearrangement joins TRBV4-3 to TRBJ1-1, with D unclear. Specimen: CD8+ T cells sorted from PBMCs, collected on the day of the first yellow fever vaccination. The receptor's source is a man between 18 and 29 years old who received the YFV17D yellow fever vaccine. The CDR3 region is CASSQGSPQRNTEAFF. The CDR3, as DNA: TGCGCCAGCAGCCAGGGGTCCCCACAGCGGAACACTGAAGCTTTCTTT.